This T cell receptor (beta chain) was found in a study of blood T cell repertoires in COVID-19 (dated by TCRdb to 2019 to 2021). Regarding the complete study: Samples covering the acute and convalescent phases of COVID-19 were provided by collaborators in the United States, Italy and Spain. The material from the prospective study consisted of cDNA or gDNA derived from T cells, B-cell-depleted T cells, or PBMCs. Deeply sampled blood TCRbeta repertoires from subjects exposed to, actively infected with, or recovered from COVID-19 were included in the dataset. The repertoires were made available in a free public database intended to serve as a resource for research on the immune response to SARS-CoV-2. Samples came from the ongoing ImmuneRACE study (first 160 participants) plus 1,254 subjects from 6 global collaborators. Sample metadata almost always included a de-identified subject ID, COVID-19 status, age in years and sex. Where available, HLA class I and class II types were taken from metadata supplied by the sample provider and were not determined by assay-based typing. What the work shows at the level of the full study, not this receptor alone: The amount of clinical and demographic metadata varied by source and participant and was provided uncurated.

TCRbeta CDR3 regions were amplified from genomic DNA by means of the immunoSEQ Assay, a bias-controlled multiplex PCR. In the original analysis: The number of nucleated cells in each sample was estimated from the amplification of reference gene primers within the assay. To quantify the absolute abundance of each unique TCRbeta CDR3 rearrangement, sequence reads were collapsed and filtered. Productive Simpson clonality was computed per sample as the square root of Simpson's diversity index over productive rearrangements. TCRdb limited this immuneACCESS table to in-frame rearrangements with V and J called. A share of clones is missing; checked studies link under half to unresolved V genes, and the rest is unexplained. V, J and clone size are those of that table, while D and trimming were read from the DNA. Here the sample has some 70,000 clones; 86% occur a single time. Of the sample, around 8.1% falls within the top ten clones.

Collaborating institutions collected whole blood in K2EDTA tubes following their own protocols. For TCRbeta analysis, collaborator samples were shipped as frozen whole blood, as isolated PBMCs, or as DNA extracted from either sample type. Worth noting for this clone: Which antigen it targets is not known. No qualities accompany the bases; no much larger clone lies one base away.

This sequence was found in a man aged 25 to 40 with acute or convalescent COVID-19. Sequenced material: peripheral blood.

The CDR3 region reads CASSRDRGRGTQYF. The nucleotide sequence is TGTGCCAGCTCACGCGACAGGGGGCGGGGGACCCAGTACTTC. The sequence joins TRBV18 to TRBJ2-5; TRBD1 fits 10 bases in the junction. CDR1 is given as KGHSH and CDR2 as LQKENI, both from the germline V gene. V trim: 4 bases; J trim: 7 bases; unmatched bases: 6. Inclusive of the bounding cysteine and phenylalanine, the CDR3 is 14 residues long. The sequence is cut down to CDR3 DNA, 42 bases in frame from base 1.